This T cell receptor beta chain appears in the sequencing data of a study of CD8+ T cells in alopecia areata (dated by TCRdb to between 2017 and 2018). The study in broad terms: Treated patients were enrolled in an open-label pilot trial of oral tofacitinib at 5 to 10 mg twice daily for moderate-to-severe alopecia areata. Tofacitinib was administered for 6 to 18 months, and 6 months of follow-up off drug were then conducted to assess delayed response and recurrence. In treated patients, disease severity was measured using the SALT score, which gives the percentage of scalp surface area affected. High-throughput TCRbeta sequencing was used to examine T cell clonal expansion in alopecia areata in both the C3H/HeJ mouse model and human patients. In humans, TCRbeta sequencing was performed on scalp tissue and on sorted CD4+ and CD8+ peripheral blood T cells from healthy controls and from patients with patchy or totalis/universalis alopecia areata. Tofacitinib-treated patients had biopsies at baseline and at 4 and 24 weeks of treatment, with a later scalp biopsy in several patients. Clonality in the scalp was compared among normal scalp (n=4), patchy alopecia areata scalp (n=8), and alopecia totalis/universalis scalp (n=8). RNA was extracted with the PAXgene miRNA kit for fixed scalp, the miRNeasy kit for PBMCs, and the RNeasy kit for mouse skin. Amplification of TCRbeta CDR3 regions was done by immunoSEQ multiplex PCR using 35 Vbeta forward primers and 13 Jbeta reverse primers. Overall results and qualifications from the work: Tofacitinib significantly lowered scalp clonality and the number of expanded CD8+ clones among the top 100 scalp clones. The treated cohort was small, with a single nonresponder, so links between baseline CD8+ expansion and response need larger studies. Compared with mice, TCR sequences shared between patients were less clear, possibly partly because of HLA diversity across the patient population. During tofacitinib treatment, many expanded lesional clones stuck around in both scalp and blood, and this persistence may partly explain why relapse happens after treatment is stopped. Unlike mouse skin, where gammadelta T cells dominate, normal human skin contains resident alphabeta T cells that get sequenced too, which complicates analysis of the scalp TCR repertoire. Compared with normal scalp, lesional scalp had higher clonality and more expanded CD8+ clones, particularly in alopecia totalis/universalis, a pattern that suggests antigenic drive.

Taken with the paper, the label for time point translates to: about 25 weeks on oral tofacitinib. In light of the paper, this sample's treatment or condition label describes: oral pan-JAK inhibitor, 5-10 mg twice daily. Lesional scalp punch biopsies and peripheral blood were collected from alopecia areata patients. PBMCs were separated by density centrifugation and stained for CD3, CD4 and CD8, after which CD4+ and CD8+ T cells were sorted on a FACSAria. The CDR3 contains 12 residues, cysteine and phenylalanine counted. Solely the CDR3 DNA is kept, with 36 bases framed from the first base. The trim is 5 bases for V and 9 bases for J, with a gap of 8 bases between the germline ends. The germline V gene yields SGHTA for CDR1 and FQGNSA for CDR2. Note on this clone: Its antigen is still unknown. The input lacks base qualities; no much larger clone sits a single base away.

The library was produced with the immunoSEQ multiplex PCR assay. RNA was extracted from all samples and reverse transcribed into cDNA, which served as template for TCR sequencing. First-strand cDNA was synthesized with SuperScript III using a 2:1 mix of oligo-dT and random hexamers. A synthetic immune receptor repertoire was used to measure amplification bias, and any remaining bias was corrected computationally. On the authors' methods: Raw reads were preprocessed to remove errors, and CDR3 was defined according to IMGT conventions as the region from the conserved cysteine to phenylalanine. Clonality was calculated as 1 minus Shannon entropy normalized by log2 of the number of productive unique TCRs. Whether each scalp clone was CD4 or CD8 was inferred by checking scalp TCRbeta sequences against the CD4 and CD8 repertoires from sorted blood. The table was pulled from immuneACCESS by TCRdb, which kept in-frame rearrangements only. Such tables lose some clones; where checked, under half of the loss comes from unresolved V genes, and the rest has no known cause. The V and J calls and clone size are taken from that table; D and trimming were inferred from the DNA. This sample comprises about 120,000 clones, roughly three fifths of them detected only once. The ten largest clones represent 3% to 4% of the sample.

The sequence derives from a human donor with alopecia areata. Source: CD4+ T cells sorted from blood, taken at week 24, from a patient treated with tofacitinib. This receptor chain uses TRBV7-2 and TRBJ1-6, with the D gene not clear enough to name. The DNA sequence is given as TGTGCCAGCAGCCTCGACATTTCACCCCTCCACTTT. Translated, it gives CASSLDISPLHF.